Each of the 2 T cell receptor beta chains below was sequenced from the same sample in a study of cytomegalovirus exposure and HLA in healthy donors. The primer mix had 60 Vbeta and 13 Jbeta primers. The repertoire was sequenced with immunoSEQ multiplex PCR; TCRdb's copy has only in-frame clones and lacks some. The data contain some 130,000 clones, roughly 85% of them singletons. Specimen: PBMCs. All receptors come from a boy younger than 18 in good health and CMV-seronegative.

The rearrangement uses TRBV6-1 and TRBJ1-2; 8 bases fit TRBD1. V gave up 6 bases and J gave up 2 bases; unmatched junction bases: 5. The CDR3 covers 14 residues. The germline CDR1 and CDR2 sequences are MNHNS and SASEGT. CDR3 bases: TGTGCCAGCAGCGCAGGGGGCATAAACTATGGCTACACCTTC. Encoded protein: CASSAGGINYGYTF.

This chain uses TRBV9 with TRBJ2-5; 11 bases align to TRBD2. Germline trimming cut 1 base from V and 4 bases from J; bases unmatched to any gene: 3. From germline, CDR1 is SGDLS and CDR2 YYNGEE. This CDR3 spans 15 amino acids. CDR3 residues: CASSVTSGRIETQYF. The CDR3 bases are TGTGCCAGCAGCGTAACTAGCGGGAGAATAGAGACCCAGTACTTC.